The T cell receptor beta chain described here comes from a study of CD8+CD57+ T cells in acquired aplastic anemia. Whole-study findings and limits: Patients and controls were found to share fewer than 35 CD8+ CDR3 sequences. CD8+ Simpson's diversity did not differ significantly between patients and controls. Among patients, CD8+CD57+ cells displayed less diversity than the total CD4+ and CD8+ pools did.

This clonotype was counted only a few times. Its specificity is not known. All patients picked for sequencing had shown, by flow cytometry, an expansion of CD8+CD57+ cells. Severe acquired aplastic anemia was present in every patient. There was no therapy given to any patient before the blood sampling took place. This CDR3 has 11 residues. Germline-derived CDR1 and CDR2 are SNHLY and FYNNEI. The germline V and J ends were trimmed by 11 bases and 7 bases, with 14 bases remaining between them. The study profiled TCR beta VDJ and CDR3 using genomic DNA as template. Via MiXCR, TCRdb re-called the reads, giving one row per CDR3 protein. The sample comprises over 15,000 distinct CDR3 sequences, under 40% of which are singletons, and 86% rests with the top ten.

The sample was CD8+CD57+ T cells sorted from PBMCs. Subset in this sample: bead-enriched CD8+CD57+ effector memory T cells from SAA patients. The genes are TRBV2 and TRBJ1-2; TRBD1 might be the D (6 bases). The sequence was obtained from a human donor with aplastic anemia. The CDR3 reads CAEKQGSGYTF. As DNA, the CDR3 is TGTGCCGAAAAACAGGGATCTGGCTACACCTTC.